The next 6 T cell receptor beta chains were all read from a single sample in a study of shared clonotypes between healthy human individuals. The assay was immunoSEQ multiplex PCR, and TCRdb's table has in-frame clones only and misses some. There are roughly 1,500,000 clones in the sample; around 98.5% occur only once, and approximately 0.4% lies in the top ten. Material for sequencing was naive CD4+ T cells sorted from blood. Documented subset: CD45RA+ positively selected. These receptors originate from a man aged 25-45 years in good health.

This chain connects TRBV9 to TRBJ2-5; D call uncertain. Per the germline V gene, CDR1 is SGDLS and CDR2 is YYNGEE. CDR3 length equals 12 residues. V was clipped by 0 bases and J by 2 bases, with 2 bases between them. The CDR3 protein is CASSVEQETQYF. The CDR3 coding sequence is TGTGCCAGCAGCGTAGAGCAAGAGACCCAGTACTTC.

This rearrangement joins TRBV7-6 to TRBJ2-3, with TRBD2 matching over 8 bases. The V gene end was trimmed by 1 base and the J gene end by 2 bases; junction bases not matched to a gene: 5. The germline gives CDR1 SGHVS, CDR2 FNYEAQ. The length of the CDR3 is 16 residues. CDR3 sequence: CASSLGVAGPTDTQYF. CDR3 DNA sequence: TGTGCCAGCAGCTTAGGGGTAGCGGGACCCACAGATACGCAGTATTTT.

On this clone itself: Other nucleotide sequences in the sample specify the same CDR3. V and J are TRBV7-6 and TRBJ2-3; TRBD2 matches 7 bases. Germline CDR1 is SGHVS and CDR2 is FNYEAQ. The CDR3 contains 16 residues. V dropped 1 base and J dropped 2; count of bases not matched to a gene: 6. The DNA for the CDR3 is TGTGCCAGCAGCTTAGGTTCTAGCGGATACACAGATACGCAGTATTTT. Encoded protein: CASSLGSSGYTDTQYF. The whole variable domain, remainder taken from reference TRBV7-6 and TRBJ2-3, is GAGVSQSPRYKVTKRGQDVALRCDPISGHVSLYWYRQALGQGPEFLTYFNYEAQQDKSGLPNDRFSAERPEGSISTLTIQRTEQRDSAMYRCASSLGSSGYTDTQYFGPGTRLTVL.

The chain carries TRBV2 and TRBJ2-3; either TRBD1 or TRBD2 may supply D (5 bases each). This CDR3 is built from 13 residues. CDR1 SNHLY and CDR2 FYNNEI come from the germline V gene. Trimming cost V 5 bases and J 6 bases, with 12 bases left between them. The CDR3 DNA reads as TGTGCCAGCAGTTTAACGGGGACGGATACGCAGTATTTT. Translation gives CASSLTGTDTQYF.

The rearrangement uses TRBV29-1 and TRBJ2-1; D tentatively fits TRBD1 or TRBD2 (6 bases each). The CDR3 length is 13 residues. The germline gives CDR1 SQVTM, CDR2 ANQGSEA. V lost 4 bases, J lost 8 bases, and 15 bases lay in between. The CDR3 region has the DNA TGCAGCGTTGGGGCCGGGGGCGTGGATGAGCAGTTCTTC. Translated, it gives CSVGAGGVDEQFF.

The V and J genes are TRBV5-4 and TRBJ1-1; 8 bases are shared with TRBD1. Germline V gene sequence: CDR1 SGHNT, CDR2 YYREEE (reference sequence). J gave up 8 bases and V 5 bases, and 8 bases lay outside the gene matches. This CDR3 contains 13 residues. The DNA for the CDR3 is TGTGCCAGCAGACCCGGACAGGGCCTAGAAGCTTTCTTT. Translating it yields CASRPGQGLEAFF. The whole variable domain, filled in from reference TRBV5-4 and TRBJ1-1, reads ETGVTQSPTHLIKTRGQQVTLRCSSQSGHNTVSWYQQALGQGPQFIFQYYREEENGRGNFPPRFSGLQFPNYSSELNVNALELDDSALYLCASRPGQGLEAFFGQGTRLTVV.